The next 24 T cell receptor beta chains were all read from a single sample in a study of shared clonotypes between healthy human individuals. Method: immunoSEQ multiplex PCR; TCRdb's copy keeps in-frame clones and lacks some. Found here are millions of clones, less than 95% of them singletons; the top ten hold roughly 1%. The naive CD8 population came from CD45RO-negative cells selected for CCR7, without terminally differentiated effector memory CD45RA+ cells. Input material: naive CD8+ T cells sorted from blood. The receptors stem from a man aged 18 to 30 in good health.

The V and J genes are TRBV7-9 and TRBJ2-5, with 7 nucleotides matching TRBD1. V dropped 4 bases and J dropped 2; count of bases not matched to a gene: 10. This CDR3 spans 16 amino acids. Germline V gene data show CDR1 as SEHNR and CDR2 as FQNEAQ (reference sequence). Written as DNA, the CDR3 is TGTGCCAGCAGCTCGTCGGGACAGCTCAGGCAAGAGACCCAGTACTTC. Its protein is CASSSSGQLRQETQYF.

The chain uses TRBV13 and TRBJ2-7; D may be TRBD1 (6 bases). The CDR3 consists of 15 residues. Per germline, CDR1 PRHDT and CDR2 FYEKMQ (reference sequence). The V end was cut by 2 bases, the J end by 2 bases, with 13 bases between. The CDR3 here is CASSLSPGVAYEQYF. The CDR3 DNA is TGTGCCAGCAGCTTATCCCCAGGGGTCGCCTACGAGCAGTACTTC.

CDR3 DNA: TGCGCCAGCAGCCAAAGACAGGGGATCTTTTACGAGCAGTACTTC. Protein product: CASSQRQGIFYEQYF. The rearrangement joins TRBV4-3 to TRBJ2-7, with 8 bases that match TRBD1. V lost 2 bases and J lost 4; bases outside the gene matches: 7. Germline CDR1 reads LGHNA; CDR2 reads YSLEER. The length of the CDR3 is 15 residues.

The CDR3 nucleotides are TGTGCCAGCAGCGTAGATGTGGGAGCCTACGAGCAGTACTTC. Its translation is CASSVDVGAYEQYF. The V and J genes are TRBV9 and TRBJ2-7; the D gene is possibly TRBD2 (5 bases). With 0 bases removed from V and 2 bases from J, the gap between germline ends came to 9 bases. There are 14 residues in the CDR3. Germline CDR1 is SGDLS and CDR2 is YYNGEE.

The rearrangement links TRBV28 to TRBJ2-7; 10 nucleotides line up with TRBD1. Germline V lookup: CDR1 MDHEN, CDR2 SYDVKM. The CDR3 loop spans 15 amino acids. V shed 6 bases and J 0 bases; nucleotides not matched to a gene: 5. CDR3 DNA: TGTGCCAGCAGCCGGGACAGGGGCCTCTCCTACGAGCAGTACTTC. Amino acid sequence: CASSRDRGLSYEQYF.

The chain recombines TRBV5-8 with TRBJ2-1; unclear D gene. Germline assignment: CDR1 SGHTS and CDR2 YDEGEE. The CDR3 runs 14 residues. V shed 4 bases and J shed 4 bases, with 12 bases lying between them. The CDR3 DNA reads as TGTGCCAGCAGCCCCCGCTGGGGTTACAATGAGCAGTTCTTC. Protein product: CASSPRWGYNEQFF.

The V gene is TRBV5-5, the J gene TRBJ2-7, with a weak D call TRBD1 (6 bases). The CDR3 sequence is 14 residues long. CDR1 is SGHKS and CDR2 is YYEKEE in the germline V gene (reference sequence). Trimming cost V 4 bases and J 1 base, with 12 bases left between them. The CDR3 DNA is TGTGCCAGCAGCCTGGAGGACAGTTCCTACGAGCAGTACTTC. This sequence encodes CASSLEDSSYEQYF. The variable domain in full, completed from reference TRBV5-5 and TRBJ2-7, reads DAGVTQSPTHLIKTRGQQVTLRCSPISGHKSVSWYQQVLGQGPQFIFQYYEKEERGRGNFPDRFSARQFPNYSSELNVNALLLGDSALYLCASSLEDSSYEQYFGPGTRLTVT.

This clone showed up just a few times. The same CDR3 arises from other DNA sequences in this sample as well. The chain is built from TRBV4-1 and TRBJ1-2; D is perhaps TRBD1 (5 bases). The CDR3 length is 11 residues. Germline V gene lookup returns CDR1 MGHRA and CDR2 YSYEKL. V lost 1 base to trimming and J lost 8 bases, with 5 bases between them. CDR3 protein: CASSQGGGYTF. Written as DNA, the CDR3 is TGCGCCAGCAGCCAAGGGGGCGGCTACACCTTC.

This chain links TRBV27 with TRBJ1-1, with D possibly being TRBD1 (5 bases). The germline V gene has CDR1 MNHEY and CDR2 SMNVEV (reference sequence). Trimming shortened V by 5 bases and J by 4 bases, and 17 bases separated the two germline ends. The CDR3 has 15 amino acids. The CDR3 sequence: CASSPLGDPSTEAFF. Written as DNA, the CDR3 is TGTGCCAGCAGTCCCCTTGGGGACCCGAGCACTGAAGCTTTCTTT.

This clone was detected once. V is TRBV28 and J is TRBJ2-7; D is unclear. Looked up from germline, CDR1 is MDHEN and CDR2 is SYDVKM. Trimming removed 8 bases at V and 4 bases at J, with 12 bases between. The CDR3 length is 12 residues. CDR3 DNA: TGTGCCAGCGCCGATTTCGTTTACGAGCAGTACTTC. Translation gives CASADFVYEQYF.

The CDR3 nucleotides read TGCGCCAGCAGCCAAGAGGCTAGTTCCCTCTACGAGCAGTACTTC. It encodes CASSQEASSLYEQYF. The chain employs TRBV4-3 and TRBJ2-7; D unresolved. V lost 0 bases and J 3 bases, leaving 12 bases between the germline ends. The CDR3 is 15 residues long. CDR1 LGHNA and CDR2 YSLEER come from the germline V gene.

Details on this clone: The same CDR3 arises from other DNA sequences in this sample as well. The V gene is TRBV30, the J gene TRBJ2-7, with TRBD1 matching over 11 bases. From germline, CDR1 is GTSNPN and CDR2 SVGIG (reference sequence). CDR3 length equals 14 residues. Germline trimming cut 2 bases from V and 3 bases from J; bases unmatched to any gene: 3. For the CDR3, the DNA is TGTGCCTGGAGTAGTGGGACAGGGGGCTACGAGCAGTACTTC. Protein: CAWSSGTGGYEQYF.

J is TRBJ2-5 and V is TRBV5-1, with TRBD2 identical over 12 bases. The CDR3 consists of 16 residues. Germline V gene data show CDR1 as SGHRS and CDR2 as YFSETQ. The junction had 7 bases not matched to a gene; V was cut back by 3 bases and J by 4 bases. CDR3 loop: CASSYGTSGPLETQYF. The CDR3 DNA reads as TGCGCCAGCAGCTATGGGACTAGCGGGCCTCTAGAGACCCAGTACTTC.

In this sample, this clone turned up a few times. Other nucleotide sequences from this sample produce the same CDR3. V and J are TRBV5-4 and TRBJ2-7; the D is unclear. V was cut by 4 bases and J by 0 bases, with 2 bases left in between. The CDR3 contains 11 residues. CDR1 and CDR2 from the germline V gene are SGHNT and YYREEE (reference sequence). In DNA, the CDR3 is TGTGCCAGCAGCGACTCCTACGAGCAGTACTTC. Its protein is CASSDSYEQYF. Filled out from reference TRBV5-4 and TRBJ2-7, the complete variable domain reads ETGVTQSPTHLIKTRGQQVTLRCSSQSGHNTVSWYQQALGQGPQFIFQYYREEENGRGNFPPRFSGLQFPNYSSELNVNALELDDSALYLCASSDSYEQYFGPGTRLTVT.

The chain recombines TRBV28 with TRBJ1-2; D remains unclear. Deletions cut 7 bases from V and 2 bases from J, with 14 bases between. The CDR3 has 14 amino acids. The germline CDR1 and CDR2 sequences are MDHEN and SYDVKM. CDR3 amino acids: CASKGRTLNYGYTF. The CDR3 DNA sequence: TGTGCCAGCAAAGGACGGACTTTAAACTATGGCTACACCTTC.

The chain has TRBV4-3 and TRBJ2-1, with 7 bases lining up with TRBD2. V was pared by 4 bases and J by 6 bases, with 12 bases of the junction left unmatched. CDR3 length: 16 amino acids. Germline lookup yields CDR1 LGHNA and CDR2 YSLEER. In nucleotides, the CDR3 is TGCGCCAGCAGCCTGGCGGCGGCGGGAGTTTTCAATGAGCAGTTCTTC. Translating it yields CASSLAAAGVFNEQFF.

Points on this clone: The same CDR3 is also encoded by other DNA sequences in this sample. The chain joins TRBV7-6 to TRBJ1-6; D remains ambiguous. Trimming stripped 1 base from V and 7 bases from J, with 5 bases between. The germline gives CDR1 SGHVS, CDR2 FNYEAQ. The CDR3 loop spans 13 amino acids. This CDR3 reads CASSLGGNSPLHF. The CDR3 DNA sequence: TGTGCCAGCAGCTTAGGAGGAAATTCACCCCTCCACTTT.

The chain recombines TRBV5-6 with TRBJ1-6; no definite D call. V lost 1 base and J 7 bases, leaving 9 bases between the germline ends. Germline CDR1 reads SGHDT; CDR2 reads YYEEEE. This CDR3 has 14 residues. This chain's CDR3 is CASSLLSMNSPLHF. Here the CDR3 DNA reads TGTGCCAGCAGCTTGCTGTCAATGAATTCACCCCTCCACTTT.

The rearrangement joins TRBV19 to TRBJ1-1; 10 nucleotides agree with TRBD1. The CDR3 loop spans 17 amino acids. Trimming took 5 bases from V and 2 from J; bases not matched to a gene: 11. Germline-derived CDR1 and CDR2 are LNHDA and SQIVND (reference sequence). CDR3 sequence: CASSPPGQGPSNTEAFF. CDR3 DNA: TGTGCCAGTAGTCCCCCGGGACAGGGGCCATCAAACACTGAAGCTTTCTTT.

The chain employs TRBV5-1 and TRBJ2-1, with D tentatively TRBD2 (5 bases). Trimming left V 2 bases short and J 5 bases short, with 8 bases between. The CDR3 is made up of 13 amino acids. Germline CDR1 is SGHRS and CDR2 is YFSETQ. The CDR3 region has the DNA TGCGCCAGCAGCTTCAGGAGGAACAATGAGCAGTTCTTC. Amino acid sequence: CASSFRRNNEQFF.

The J gene is TRBJ1-2, the V gene TRBV6-5; D perhaps matches TRBD1 (5 bases). Trimming removed 2 bases from V and 7 bases from J, with 8 bases in between. Germline V lookup: CDR1 MNHEY, CDR2 SVGAGI. This CDR3 has 12 residues. DNA for the CDR3: TGTGCCAGCAGTTACGAGGGGACTGGCTACACCTTC. Amino acids: CASSYEGTGYTF.

The chain uses TRBV25-1 and TRBJ2-2; D is undetermined. CDR3 size: 12 residues. With 2 bases removed from V and 4 bases from J, the gap between germline ends came to 2 bases. The germline V gene encodes CDR1 MGHDK and CDR2 SYGVNS. The CDR3 DNA reads TGTGCCAGCAGTGAAGCCACCGGGGAGCTGTTTTTT. Its translation: CASSEATGELFF.

The chain employs TRBV7-6 and TRBJ2-3; D perhaps matches TRBD2 (5 bases). Germline lookup yields CDR1 SGHVS and CDR2 FNYEAQ. V dropped 6 bases and J dropped 3 bases, with 22 bases sitting between them. The CDR3 has 17 amino acids. CDR3 nucleotide sequence: TGTGCCAGCAGGCCTCTAGCTTACCGCGGTGGGACAGATACGCAGTATTTT. Translation gives CASRPLAYRGGTDTQYF.

The chain has TRBV2 and TRBJ2-3; 12 nucleotides agree with TRBD2. The CDR3 is 14 amino acids. CDR1 and CDR2 from the germline V gene are SNHLY and FYNNEI. The ends lost 8 bases at V and 3 bases at J; junction bases unmatched: 3. The CDR3 DNA sequence: TGTGCCAGCGGACTAGCGGGACAGACAGATACGCAGTATTTT. Amino acids: CASGLAGQTDTQYF.